This TCR beta chain was sequenced in a study of blood T cell repertoires in COVID-19. Participants' reported clinical history set cohort assignment. Germline V gene data show CDR1 as LGHNT and CDR2 as FRNRAP. The CDR3 covers 15 residues. The germline V and J ends were trimmed by 4 bases and 3 bases, with 15 bases remaining between them. The method was immunoSEQ multiplex PCR; TCRdb's version includes in-frame clones alone and lacks a portion of them. The sample has around 250,000 clones, about 87% seen once. The chain combines TRBV12-5 with TRBJ1-1, with D perhaps TRBD1 (6 bases). The sequenced sample consisted of PBMCs or T cells enriched from blood (not recorded which). This TCR was sampled from a woman between 25 and 40 years old with acute COVID-19. The CDR3 nucleotides read TGTGCTAGTGGTTCGCAACAGGGAAAGGACACTGAAGCTTTCTTT. It yields the protein CASGSQQGKDTEAFF.